This T cell receptor (beta chain) was captured in a study of OX40 agonist ivuxolimab in advanced cancers. A remark on this clone: Its antigen remains unidentified.

In germline, CDR1 is KGHSH, CDR2 LQKENI. V dropped 0 bases and J dropped 5 bases, with 13 bases sitting between them. CDR3 length equals 15 residues. Method: immunoSEQ multiplex PCR; TCRdb's copy keeps in-frame clones and lacks some. The sample has approximately 74,000 clones, about three quarters seen once. Whole-study results and caveats: On average, CD8+ T cells had more expanded clones than CD4+. It was also the case that some nonresponders had low normalized T-cell clonal expansion. At doses 0.1 to 3.0 mg/kg, CD4+ and CD8+ clones expanded.

The investigators sampled blood at baseline, at cycle 4 day 1, and at cycle 7 day 1. The V gene is TRBV18, the J gene TRBJ2-5, with unresolved D. This TCR was sampled from an adult with an advanced solid tumor such as melanoma, head and neck, liver or kidney cancer. Sequenced here: CD4+ or CD8+ T cells sorted from blood, sampled in a trial of the OX40 agonist ivuxolimab. The CDR3, as DNA: TGTGCCAGCTCACCACCCGGCCGCCCGGAGGAGACCCAGTACTTC. As protein: CASSPPGRPEETQYF. Full variable domain (outside the CDR3, taken from reference TRBV18 and TRBJ2-5): NAGVMQNPRHLVRRRGQEARLRCSPMKGHSHVYWYRQLPEEGLKFMVYLQKENIIDESGMPKERFSAEFPKEGPSILRIQQVVRGDSAAYFCASSPPGRPEETQYFGPGTRLLVL.